These T cell receptor beta chains were read from a single sample in a study of identical twins. TCRdb analysed the 5' RACE reads with MiXCR anew, one entry per CDR3 protein. Of roughly 700,000 distinct CDR3 sequences detected, around 8.3% appear once; the ten largest clones hold approximately 0.96%. The same specimen was also included in a second study, on yellow fever vaccine responses in identical twins.

The sample was PBMCs. All receptors come from a woman aged 18-29 years in good health. CDR3s include the opening cysteine and the closing phenylalanine or tryptophan. Fields, in order: clone size, J gene, V gene, D gene, CDR3 length, CDR3 protein, CDR3 DNA. The D gene is left open where the match is weak. For some rows the clone size is stated as once, few or many, or as a class when expanded; others skip it.

clone size: -
J gene: TRBJ2-2
V gene: TRBV10-3
D gene: -
CDR3 length: 17
CDR3 protein: CAISELRDQGGSGELFF
CDR3 DNA: TGTGCCATCAGTGAATTACGGGACCAGGGGGGATCCGGGGAGCTGTTTTTT

clone size: -
J gene: TRBJ2-7
V gene: TRBV6-5
D gene: -
CDR3 length: 13
CDR3 protein: CASSYGPGSEQYF
CDR3 DNA: TGTGCCAGCAGTTACGGGCCGGGGTCCGAGCAGTACTTC

clone size: many
J gene: TRBJ2-3
V gene: TRBV12-3/TRBV12-4
D gene: TRBD2
CDR3 length: 21
CDR3 protein: CASSLMAGGPPQTGGTDTQYF
CDR3 DNA: TGTGCCAGCAGTTTAATGGCGGGAGGCCCTCCGCAGACCGGTGGGACAGATACGCAGTATTTT

clone size: -
J gene: TRBJ2-7
V gene: TRBV10-3
D gene: -
CDR3 length: 15
CDR3 protein: CAISEILKGTYEQYF
CDR3 DNA: TGTGCCATCAGTGAAATACTTAAGGGTACCTACGAGCAGTACTTC

clone size: -
J gene: TRBJ2-4
V gene: TRBV7-9
D gene: -
CDR3 length: 16
CDR3 protein: CASSFDPRLDEDIQYF
CDR3 DNA: TGTGCCAGCAGCTTTGATCCGCGTTTAGACGAGGACATTCAGTACTTC

clone size: many
J gene: TRBJ2-7
V gene: TRBV5-1
D gene: -
CDR3 length: 13
CDR3 protein: CASSLGQRYEQYF
CDR3 DNA: TGCGCCAGCAGCTTGGGACAGAGGTACGAGCAGTACTTC

clone size: -
J gene: TRBJ1-1
V gene: TRBV5-4
D gene: -
CDR3 length: 13
CDR3 protein: CASSLAGRGEAFF
CDR3 DNA: TGTGCCAGCAGCTTGGCTGGGAGGGGTGAAGCTTTCTTT

clone size: few
J gene: TRBJ2-7
V gene: TRBV11-1
D gene: TRBD1
CDR3 length: 15
CDR3 protein: CASSYRDRRSYEQYF
CDR3 DNA: TGTGCCAGCAGCTACCGGGACAGGAGATCCTACGAGCAGTACTTC

clone size: -
J gene: TRBJ2-3
V gene: TRBV2
D gene: -
CDR3 length: 12
CDR3 protein: CASPGVTDTQYF
CDR3 DNA: TGTGCCAGCCCCGGCGTCACAGATACGCAGTATTTT

clone size: -
J gene: TRBJ2-7
V gene: TRBV12-3/TRBV12-4
D gene: -
CDR3 length: 16
CDR3 protein: CASSPPRLVGSYEQYF
CDR3 DNA: TGTGCCAGCAGTCCCCCCCGGCTGGTAGGGTCCTACGAGCAGTACTTC

clone size: -
J gene: TRBJ2-1
V gene: TRBV24-1
D gene: -
CDR3 length: 14
CDR3 protein: CATSDPKLGDEQFF
CDR3 DNA: TGTGCCACCAGTGACCCCAAGCTCGGTGATGAGCAGTTCTTC

clone size: few
J gene: TRBJ2-1
V gene: TRBV20-1
D gene: -
CDR3 length: 17
CDR3 protein: CSATEGQGIFLGNEQFF
CDR3 DNA: TGCAGTGCTACCGAGGGGCAGGGTATCTTTTTGGGCAATGAGCAGTTCTTC

clone size: many
J gene: TRBJ1-2
V gene: TRBV29-1
D gene: TRBD1
CDR3 length: 15
CDR3 protein: CSVEDSSGTGFGYTF
CDR3 DNA: TGCAGCGTTGAAGATAGTAGCGGGACAGGGTTCGGCTACACCTTC

clone size: many
J gene: TRBJ2-4
V gene: TRBV29-1
D gene: -
CDR3 length: 14
CDR3 protein: CSVEGGESKNIQYF
CDR3 DNA: TGCAGCGTTGAAGGAGGGGAGTCCAAAAACATTCAGTACTTC

clone size: -
J gene: TRBJ2-7
V gene: TRBV30
D gene: TRBD2
CDR3 length: 16
CDR3 protein: CAWRSLAGVKSYEQYF
CDR3 DNA: TGTGCCTGGAGGTCATTAGCGGGAGTTAAATCCTACGAGCAGTACTTC

clone size: many
J gene: TRBJ2-2
V gene: TRBV29-1
D gene: TRBD1
CDR3 length: 14
CDR3 protein: CSGMTGSDTGELFF
CDR3 DNA: TGCAGCGGTATGACAGGGTCGGACACCGGGGAGCTGTTTTTT

clone size: few
J gene: TRBJ2-5
V gene: TRBV10-2
D gene: TRBD2
CDR3 length: 15
CDR3 protein: CASSATSGRQETQYF
CDR3 DNA: TGCGCCAGCAGTGCAACTAGCGGACGGCAAGAGACCCAGTACTTC

clone size: few
J gene: TRBJ2-4
V gene: TRBV3-1
D gene: -
CDR3 length: 14
CDR3 protein: CASSLRVAKNIQYF
CDR3 DNA: TGTGCCAGCAGCCTTAGGGTCGCCAAAAACATTCAGTACTTC

clone size: few
J gene: TRBJ2-1
V gene: TRBV7-9
D gene: TRBD2
CDR3 length: 15
CDR3 protein: CASSFWLAGGNEQFF
CDR3 DNA: TGTGCCAGCAGCTTTTGGCTAGCGGGGGGAAATGAGCAGTTCTTC

clone size: many
J gene: TRBJ2-3
V gene: TRBV7-2
D gene: TRBD2
CDR3 length: 15
CDR3 protein: CASSPRLAETDTQYF
CDR3 DNA: TGTGCCAGCAGCCCCAGACTAGCGGAAACAGATACGCAGTATTTT

clone size: few
J gene: TRBJ2-6
V gene: TRBV19
D gene: TRBD1
CDR3 length: 18
CDR3 protein: CASRLSGTEYSGANVLTF
CDR3 DNA: TGTGCCAGTCGCTTAAGTGGGACAGAGTACTCTGGGGCCAACGTCCTGACTTTC

clone size: few
J gene: TRBJ2-3
V gene: TRBV7-9
D gene: -
CDR3 length: 15
CDR3 protein: CASSPFNTRPDTQYF
CDR3 DNA: TGTGCCAGCAGCCCATTTAATACTCGCCCAGATACGCAGTATTTT

clone size: few
J gene: TRBJ2-7
V gene: TRBV28
D gene: -
CDR3 length: 14
CDR3 protein: CASVTRFGYYEQYF
CDR3 DNA: TGTGCCAGCGTAACCCGTTTTGGGTACTACGAGCAGTACTTC

clone size: many
J gene: TRBJ2-5
V gene: TRBV20-1
D gene: TRBD1
CDR3 length: 15
CDR3 protein: CSARPWDRVRETQYF
CDR3 DNA: TGCAGTGCTAGGCCCTGGGACAGGGTACGGGAGACCCAGTACTTC

clone size: many
J gene: TRBJ2-5
V gene: TRBV27
D gene: TRBD2
CDR3 length: 13
CDR3 protein: CASGIAGDETQYF
CDR3 DNA: TGTGCCAGCGGAATAGCGGGAGATGAGACCCAGTACTTC

clone size: few
J gene: TRBJ1-5
V gene: TRBV11-2
D gene: -
CDR3 length: 13
CDR3 protein: CASSLLPNQPQHF
CDR3 DNA: TGTGCCAGCAGCTTACTCCCTAATCAGCCCCAGCATTTT

clone size: many
J gene: TRBJ2-4
V gene: TRBV7-2
D gene: -
CDR3 length: 12
CDR3 protein: CASSLTKNIQYF
CDR3 DNA: TGTGCCAGCAGCTTAACCAAAAACATTCAGTACTTC

clone size: many
J gene: TRBJ2-1
V gene: TRBV4-3
D gene: -
CDR3 length: 13
CDR3 protein: CASSQEEIHEQFF
CDR3 DNA: TGCGCCAGCAGCCAGGAGGAAATCCATGAGCAGTTCTTC

clone size: -
J gene: TRBJ2-1
V gene: TRBV6-1
D gene: TRBD1
CDR3 length: 13
CDR3 protein: CASRGQTIDEQFF
CDR3 DNA: TGTGCCAGCAGGGGACAGACGATCGATGAGCAGTTCTTC

clone size: few
J gene: TRBJ2-6
V gene: TRBV7-9
D gene: -
CDR3 length: 13
CDR3 protein: CASTPPGANVLTF
CDR3 DNA: TGTGCCAGCACCCCGCCGGGGGCCAACGTCCTGACTTTC

clone size: many
J gene: TRBJ1-3
V gene: TRBV10-3
D gene: -
CDR3 length: 13
CDR3 protein: CAISEPAKIAIYF
CDR3 DNA: TGTGCCATCAGTGAGCCCGCGAAGATCGCCATATATTTT

clone size: -
J gene: TRBJ1-5
V gene: TRBV18
D gene: -
CDR3 length: 16
CDR3 protein: CASSDTRGVGNQPQHF
CDR3 DNA: TGTGCCAGCTCCGATACGAGGGGTGTAGGCAATCAGCCCCAGCATTTT